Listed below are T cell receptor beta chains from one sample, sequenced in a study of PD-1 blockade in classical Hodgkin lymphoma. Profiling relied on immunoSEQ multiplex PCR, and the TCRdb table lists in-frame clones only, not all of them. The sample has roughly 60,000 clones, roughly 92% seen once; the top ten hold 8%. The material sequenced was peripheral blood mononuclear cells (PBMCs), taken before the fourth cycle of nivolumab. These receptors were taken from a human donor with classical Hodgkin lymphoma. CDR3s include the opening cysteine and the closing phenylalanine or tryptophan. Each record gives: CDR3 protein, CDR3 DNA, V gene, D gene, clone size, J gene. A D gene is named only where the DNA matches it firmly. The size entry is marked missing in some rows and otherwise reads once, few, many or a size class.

CASSSDRYNEQFF	TGCGCCAGCAGCTCGGACAGATACAATGAGCAGTTCTTC	TRBV4-1	.	.	TRBJ2-1
CASSPGTGGTYNEQFF	TGTGCCAGCTCACCGGGGACGGGGGGTACCTACAATGAGCAGTTCTTC	TRBV18	TRBD2	.	TRBJ2-1
CSVVGDSGMTQHF	TGCAGCGTTGTGGGGGACAGCGGGATGACCCAGCATTTT	TRBV29-1	TRBD1	.	TRBJ1-5
CASSGERANTDTQYF	TGTGCCAGCAGTGGTGAGCGAGCCAACACAGATACGCAGTATTTT	TRBV6-1	.	.	TRBJ2-3
CASSSRDVQETQYF	TGTGCCAGCAGTTCGCGGGACGTCCAAGAGACCCAGTACTTC	TRBV27	.	.	TRBJ2-5
CASSRGPHSYEQYF	TGTGCCAGTAGTAGAGGACCGCACTCCTACGAGCAGTACTTC	TRBV19	.	.	TRBJ2-7
CASSPLAGGNTGELFF	TGTGCCAGCAGCCCACTAGCGGGGGGGAACACCGGGGAGCTGTTTTTT	TRBV11-3	TRBD2	.	TRBJ2-2
CASSSTSGGPTDTQYF	TGTGCCAGCAGTTCGACTAGCGGGGGGCCCACAGATACGCAGTATTTT	TRBV27	TRBD2	.	TRBJ2-3
CASSPYALREVNEQFF	TGCGCCAGCAGCCCCTACGCCCTCAGGGAGGTCAATGAGCAGTTCTTC	TRBV5-1	.	once	TRBJ2-1
CASSVHTRDDSGANVLTF	TGTGCCAGCAGCGTGCACACCCGGGACGACTCTGGGGCCAACGTCCTGACTTTC	TRBV9	.	.	TRBJ2-6
CASSPPARGEVDTEAFF	TGCGCCAGCAGCCCCCCCGCCAGGGGGGAAGTTGACACTGAAGCTTTCTTT	TRBV4-1	TRBD1	.	TRBJ1-1
CASSKSGTGAGQPQHF	TGTGCCAGTAGCAAATCCGGGACGGGCGCGGGTCAGCCCCAGCATTTT	TRBV19	.	.	TRBJ1-5
CSVDEGQGSFEQFF	TGCAGCGTTGACGAGGGACAGGGGTCTTTTGAGCAGTTCTTC	TRBV29-1	TRBD1	.	TRBJ2-1
CAIAGTGEETQYF	TGTGCCATTGCCGGGACAGGGGAAGAGACCCAGTACTTC	TRBV10-3	TRBD1	.	TRBJ2-5
CASSKSDRAYEQYF	TGTGCCAGCAGCAAATCGGACAGGGCCTACGAGCAGTACTTC	TRBV28	TRBD1	.	TRBJ2-7
CASRRQGGTDTQYF	TGTGCCAGCAGGAGACAGGGCGGCACAGATACGCAGTATTTT	TRBV6-5	TRBD1	.	TRBJ2-3
CASRGGGQPQHF	TGTGCCAGCAGGGGAGGTGGCCAGCCCCAGCATTTT	TRBV2	.	.	TRBJ1-5
CASSRPQSSYNEQFF	TGCGCCAGCAGCAGACCACAAAGCTCCTACAATGAGCAGTTCTTC	TRBV4-1	.	once	TRBJ2-1
CASSLNRGNTIYF	TGTGCCAGCAGTTTAAATCGGGGAAACACCATATATTTT	TRBV6-5	.	.	TRBJ1-3
CASSEIRDYYGYTF	TGTGCCAGCAGTGAAATCAGGGACTACTATGGCTACACCTTC	TRBV2	.	.	TRBJ1-2
CSVQLGTALNFNSYEQYF	TGCAGCGTCCAGTTAGGGACAGCCTTAAATTTCAACTCCTACGAGCAGTACTTC	TRBV29-1	TRBD1	.	TRBJ2-7
CASRDRRNEAFF	TGTGCCAGCCGCGACAGGAGGAATGAAGCTTTCTTT	TRBV28	.	.	TRBJ1-1
CSAEVGGYEQYF	TGCAGCGCCGAGGTTGGTGGGTACGAGCAGTACTTC	TRBV29-1	.	.	TRBJ2-7
CASSFSESEQYF	TGTGCCAGCAGTTTTAGTGAATCTGAGCAGTACTTC	TRBV6-6	.	.	TRBJ2-7
CASSLQGAGYTF	TGCGCCAGCAGCTTACAGGGGGCTGGCTACACCTTC	TRBV5-1	TRBD1	.	TRBJ1-2
CASSLGQGNQPQHF	TGTGCCAGCAGCTTGGGACAGGGCAATCAGCCCCAGCATTTT	TRBV6-5	TRBD1	.	TRBJ1-5
CASSRLDRDPPYNEQFF	TGTGCCAGCTCACGACTGGACCGCGACCCTCCCTACAATGAGCAGTTCTTC	TRBV18	.	.	TRBJ2-1
CASSINGEVTPLHF	TGTGCCAGTAGTATTAACGGGGAAGTGACACCCCTCCACTTT	TRBV19	.	.	TRBJ1-6
CASSLVPEGTGELFF	TGTGCCAGCAGCTTGGTCCCGGAGGGCACCGGGGAGCTGTTTTTT	TRBV5-6	.	.	TRBJ2-2
CASRAPGQGFPEAFF	TGTGCCAGCAGGGCCCCGGGACAGGGGTTTCCTGAAGCTTTCTTT	TRBV7-9	TRBD1	.	TRBJ1-1
CASSSTSGLTYNEQFF	TGTGCCAGCAGCAGCACTAGCGGGCTCACCTACAATGAGCAGTTCTTC	TRBV5-6	TRBD2	once	TRBJ2-1
CASSSKRSSYEQYF	TGTGCCAGCAGTTCTAAGCGGAGCTCCTACGAGCAGTACTTC	TRBV28	.	.	TRBJ2-7
CAWSRADLNYEQYF	TGTGCCTGGAGTAGGGCAGACCTCAACTACGAGCAGTACTTC	TRBV30	.	.	TRBJ2-7
CASSDAGTDYLDTQYF	TGTGCCAGCAGTGATGCCGGGACTGACTACCTGGATACGCAGTATTTT	TRBV2	.	once	TRBJ2-3
CASSRSGQDNEQFF	TGTGCCAGCAGTAGGAGCGGACAGGACAATGAGCAGTTCTTC	TRBV6-1	TRBD1	.	TRBJ2-1
CASSLDEGSSYNEQFF	TGCGCCAGCAGCTTGGACGAGGGGAGCTCCTACAATGAGCAGTTCTTC	TRBV5-1	.	.	TRBJ2-1
CASNGSGARRGSYEQYF	TGTGCCAGCAACGGGTCCGGCGCTCGGAGGGGCTCCTACGAGCAGTACTTC	TRBV25-1	.	.	TRBJ2-7
CASSTDGGNEKLFF	TGCGCCAGCAGTACCGACGGGGGCAATGAAAAACTGTTTTTT	TRBV5-1	.	.	TRBJ1-4
CSVVGGTYEQYF	TGCAGCGTTGTAGGAGGAACCTACGAGCAGTACTTC	TRBV29-1	.	.	TRBJ2-7
CASSPFESKGTEAFF	TGTGCTAGCAGCCCCTTCGAATCGAAAGGCACTGAAGCTTTCTTT	TRBV7-7	.	.	TRBJ1-1
CASSLLGNEQFF	TGTGCCAGCAGTTTACTTGGCAATGAGCAGTTCTTC	TRBV28	.	once	TRBJ2-1
CAWSQTPATNEKLFF	TGTGCCTGGAGTCAAACGCCGGCAACTAATGAAAAACTGTTTTTT	TRBV30	.	.	TRBJ1-4
CASSQDPSPYNEQFF	TGCGCCAGCAGCCAAGATCCTAGCCCATACAATGAGCAGTTCTTC	TRBV4-1	.	.	TRBJ2-1
CSVVGVRGHRGGRETQYF	TGCAGCGTTGTCGGGGTGAGGGGTCACAGGGGTGGTAGAGAGACCCAGTACTTC	TRBV29-1	TRBD1	.	TRBJ2-5
CASSFVVNTEAFF	TGTGCCAGCAGCTTTGTCGTGAACACTGAAGCTTTCTTT	TRBV7-9	.	.	TRBJ1-1